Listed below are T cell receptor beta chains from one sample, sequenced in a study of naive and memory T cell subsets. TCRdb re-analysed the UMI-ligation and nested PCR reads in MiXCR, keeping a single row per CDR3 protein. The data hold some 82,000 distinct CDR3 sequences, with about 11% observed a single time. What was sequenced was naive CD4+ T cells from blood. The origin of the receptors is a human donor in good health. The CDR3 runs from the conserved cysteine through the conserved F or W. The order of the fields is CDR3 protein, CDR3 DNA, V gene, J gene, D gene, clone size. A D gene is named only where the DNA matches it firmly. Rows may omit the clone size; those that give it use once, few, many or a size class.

CDR3 protein: CASSHRNRATEAFF; CDR3 DNA: TGTGCCAGCAGCCACAGGAATCGGGCGACTGAAGCTTTCTTT; V gene: TRBV3-1; J gene: TRBJ1-1; D gene: .; clone size: .
CDR3 protein: CSARDSRQGLDEQFF; CDR3 DNA: TGCAGTGCTAGAGACTCAAGACAGGGGTTGGATGAGCAGTTCTTC; V gene: TRBV20-1; J gene: TRBJ2-1; D gene: TRBD1; clone size: .
CDR3 protein: CASSYSGGTPAYNEQFF; CDR3 DNA: TGTGCCAGCAGTTACTCTGGCGGGACCCCTGCCTACAATGAGCAGTTCTTC; V gene: TRBV6-2/TRBV6-3; J gene: TRBJ2-1; D gene: .; clone size: few
CDR3 protein: CASTTLTDTQYF; CDR3 DNA: TGTGCCAGCACAACCCTCACAGATACGCAGTATTTT; V gene: TRBV28; J gene: TRBJ2-3; D gene: .; clone size: many
CDR3 protein: CASSFQQGDTQYF; CDR3 DNA: TGTGCCAGCAGCTTTCAACAGGGTGATACGCAGTATTTT; V gene: TRBV7-3; J gene: TRBJ2-3; D gene: .; clone size: .
CDR3 protein: CSVALPGQLSRGYTF; CDR3 DNA: TGCAGTGTGGCACTCCCTGGACAGCTTTCTAGAGGCTACACCTTC; V gene: TRBV20-1; J gene: TRBJ1-2; D gene: .; clone size: few
CDR3 protein: CASSYSIGSSGTEAFF; CDR3 DNA: TGTGCCAGCAGTTACTCGATTGGCAGCTCAGGCACTGAAGCTTTCTTT; V gene: TRBV6-5; J gene: TRBJ1-1; D gene: .; clone size: .
CDR3 protein: CATSRDRESESLHF; CDR3 DNA: TGTGCCACCAGCAGAGATAGGGAATCCGAATCCCTCCACTTT; V gene: TRBV15; J gene: TRBJ1-6; D gene: .; clone size: .
CDR3 protein: CASSPGGTASYEQYF; CDR3 DNA: TGTGCCAGCAGCCCGGGGGGGACTGCCTCCTACGAGCAGTACTTC; V gene: TRBV6-5; J gene: TRBJ2-7; D gene: TRBD2; clone size: few
CDR3 protein: CASSNGGRYNEQFF; CDR3 DNA: TGTGCTAGCAGCAACGGCGGCCGATACAATGAGCAGTTCTTC; V gene: TRBV7-7; J gene: TRBJ2-1; D gene: .; clone size: many
CDR3 protein: CASSFLGSSYNSPLHF; CDR3 DNA: TGTGCCAGCAGCTTCTTGGGGAGCTCCTATAATTCACCCCTCCACTTT; V gene: TRBV5-6; J gene: TRBJ1-6; D gene: .; clone size: .
CDR3 protein: CASSYWDNEQFF; CDR3 DNA: TGTGCCAGCAGTTACTGGGACAATGAGCAGTTCTTC; V gene: TRBV6-2/TRBV6-3; J gene: TRBJ2-1; D gene: .; clone size: .
CDR3 protein: CAASETGLSNQPQHF; CDR3 DNA: TGTGCCGCCAGTGAGACAGGGTTGAGCAATCAGCCCCAGCATTTT; V gene: TRBV24-1; J gene: TRBJ1-5; D gene: TRBD1; clone size: .
CDR3 protein: CSAASGGSSYEQYF; CDR3 DNA: TGCAGTGCTGCTAGCGGGGGGAGCTCCTACGAGCAGTACTTC; V gene: TRBV20-1; J gene: TRBJ2-7; D gene: TRBD2; clone size: many
CDR3 protein: CASSQRTGGNEQYF; CDR3 DNA: TGTGCCAGCAGCCAGAGGACAGGGGGCAACGAGCAGTACTTC; V gene: TRBV2; J gene: TRBJ2-7; D gene: TRBD1; clone size: few
CDR3 protein: CASSYLAGVTDTQYF; CDR3 DNA: TGTGCCAGCAGTTACCTAGCGGGAGTAACAGATACGCAGTATTTT; V gene: TRBV6-5; J gene: TRBJ2-3; D gene: TRBD2; clone size: .
CDR3 protein: CSASRSADTQYF; CDR3 DNA: TGCAGTGCTAGTCGGTCAGCAGATACGCAGTATTTT; V gene: TRBV20-1; J gene: TRBJ2-3; D gene: .; clone size: few
CDR3 protein: CASSSTGTGAGNTIYF; CDR3 DNA: TGTGCCAGCAGCTCGACCGGGACAGGGGCTGGAAACACCATATATTTT; V gene: TRBV7-9; J gene: TRBJ1-3; D gene: TRBD1; clone size: few
CDR3 protein: CASSPEGQGSHEQYF; CDR3 DNA: TGTGCCAGCAGCCCGGAGGGACAGGGGAGCCACGAGCAGTACTTC; V gene: TRBV11-3; J gene: TRBJ2-7; D gene: TRBD1; clone size: many
CDR3 protein: CASRDRRRNTGELFF; CDR3 DNA: TGTGCCAGCAGGGACAGAAGACGTAACACCGGGGAGCTGTTTTTT; V gene: TRBV12-3/TRBV12-4; J gene: TRBJ2-2; D gene: .; clone size: .
CDR3 protein: CASSPTGSGNQPQHF; CDR3 DNA: TGCGCCAGCAGCCCAACAGGGTCTGGCAATCAGCCCCAGCATTTT; V gene: TRBV4-3; J gene: TRBJ1-5; D gene: .; clone size: many
CDR3 protein: CASRRLAGLSTDTQYF; CDR3 DNA: TGTGCCAGCAGAAGACTAGCGGGTCTTAGCACAGATACGCAGTATTTT; V gene: TRBV12-3/TRBV12-4; J gene: TRBJ2-3; D gene: TRBD2; clone size: .
CDR3 protein: CASSSRDRHLNEQFF; CDR3 DNA: TGTGCCAGCAGTTCCCGGGACAGGCACCTCAATGAGCAGTTCTTC; V gene: TRBV12-3/TRBV12-4; J gene: TRBJ2-1; D gene: TRBD1; clone size: many
CDR3 protein: CASSYSGVDGYTF; CDR3 DNA: TGTGCCAGCAGCTACTCAGGGGTGGATGGCTACACCTTC; V gene: TRBV11-2; J gene: TRBJ1-2; D gene: .; clone size: few
CDR3 protein: CASSFLARAEVTDTQYF; CDR3 DNA: TGTGCCAGCAGCTTTTTAGCTAGGGCGGAGGTTACAGATACGCAGTATTTT; V gene: TRBV7-2; J gene: TRBJ2-3; D gene: .; clone size: few
CDR3 protein: CASSYSAALPYTF; CDR3 DNA: TGTGCCAGCAGTTACTCGGCAGCACTCCCCTACACCTTC; V gene: TRBV6-5; J gene: TRBJ1-2; D gene: .; clone size: many
CDR3 protein: CSVAQTTDTQYF; CDR3 DNA: TGCAGCGTTGCTCAGACCACAGATACGCAGTATTTT; V gene: TRBV29-1; J gene: TRBJ2-3; D gene: .; clone size: .
CDR3 protein: CSVADAEQFF; CDR3 DNA: TGCAGCGTTGCGGACGCTGAGCAGTTCTTC; V gene: TRBV29-1; J gene: TRBJ2-1; D gene: .; clone size: many
CDR3 protein: CASNRDGDGYTF; CDR3 DNA: TGTGCCAGCAACCGAGACGGAGATGGCTACACCTTC; V gene: TRBV12-3/TRBV12-4; J gene: TRBJ1-2; D gene: .; clone size: .
CDR3 protein: CASSRVEGNTIYF; CDR3 DNA: TGTGCCAGCAGCCGCGTCGAGGGAAACACCATATATTTT; V gene: TRBV11-1; J gene: TRBJ1-3; D gene: .; clone size: once
CDR3 protein: CSVEEGQGYGYTF; CDR3 DNA: TGCAGCGTTGAGGAGGGACAGGGTTATGGCTACACCTTC; V gene: TRBV29-1; J gene: TRBJ1-2; D gene: TRBD1; clone size: .
CDR3 protein: CASSPRRELAKNIQYF; CDR3 DNA: TGTGCCAGCAGCCCGAGGAGAGAACTAGCCAAAAACATTCAGTACTTC; V gene: TRBV7-2; J gene: TRBJ2-4; D gene: .; clone size: .
CDR3 protein: CASSQYGGAQETQYF; CDR3 DNA: TGTGCCAGCAGCCAATATGGGGGGGCCCAAGAGACCCAGTACTTC; V gene: TRBV3-1; J gene: TRBJ2-5; D gene: .; clone size: many
CDR3 protein: CAISLREGRNEQFF; CDR3 DNA: TGTGCCATCAGCCTCCGGGAGGGCCGCAATGAGCAGTTCTTC; V gene: TRBV10-3; J gene: TRBJ2-1; D gene: TRBD2; clone size: few
CDR3 protein: CASSPSWGSRAEAFF; CDR3 DNA: TGTGCCAGCAGCCCCTCGTGGGGGTCTAGGGCTGAAGCTTTCTTT; V gene: TRBV7-6; J gene: TRBJ1-1; D gene: .; clone size: many
CDR3 protein: CASSPSHGTLGGANVLTF; CDR3 DNA: TGCGCCAGCAGCCCGAGTCACGGTACCTTAGGTGGGGCCAACGTCCTGACTTTC; V gene: TRBV4-3; J gene: TRBJ2-6; D gene: .; clone size: .
CDR3 protein: CASSFSAVGNEQFF; CDR3 DNA: TGTGCCAGCAGCTTTTCTGCCGTGGGTAATGAGCAGTTCTTC; V gene: TRBV11-3; J gene: TRBJ2-1; D gene: .; clone size: many
CDR3 protein: CASSLSTVEAFF; CDR3 DNA: TGTGCCAGCAGCTTGTCTACCGTCGAAGCTTTCTTT; V gene: TRBV5-5; J gene: TRBJ1-1; D gene: .; clone size: many
CDR3 protein: CASSSTRTDTQYF; CDR3 DNA: TGTGCCAGCAGCTCCACTCGGACAGATACGCAGTATTTT; V gene: TRBV7-2; J gene: TRBJ2-3; D gene: .; clone size: many
CDR3 protein: CASSLASVLITEAFF; CDR3 DNA: TGTGCCAGCAGCTTAGCCAGTGTCTTAATCACTGAAGCTTTCTTT; V gene: TRBV7-9; J gene: TRBJ1-1; D gene: .; clone size: few
CDR3 protein: CASSARQVYNEQFF; CDR3 DNA: TGTGCCAGTAGTGCTAGACAGGTCTACAATGAGCAGTTCTTC; V gene: TRBV19; J gene: TRBJ2-1; D gene: .; clone size: few
CDR3 protein: CASSLAQGTEAFF; CDR3 DNA: TGTGCCAGCAGCTTAGCACAGGGTACTGAAGCTTTCTTT; V gene: TRBV7-9; J gene: TRBJ1-1; D gene: .; clone size: .
CDR3 protein: CAWSVGTLKFTINEQFF; CDR3 DNA: TGTGCCTGGAGTGTGGGCACCCTAAAGTTCACTATCAATGAGCAGTTCTTC; V gene: TRBV30; J gene: TRBJ2-1; D gene: .; clone size: .
CDR3 protein: CSARAASTETQYF; CDR3 DNA: TGCAGTGCTAGAGCGGCAAGCACGGAGACCCAGTACTTC; V gene: TRBV20-1; J gene: TRBJ2-5; D gene: .; clone size: .
CDR3 protein: CASSLRGLQREKLFF; CDR3 DNA: TGTGCCAGCAGTTTAAGGGGGCTACAACGTGAAAAACTGTTTTTT; V gene: TRBV27; J gene: TRBJ1-4; D gene: TRBD1; clone size: few
CDR3 protein: CASRLPPPSEQYF; CDR3 DNA: TGTGCCAGCCGCCTTCCCCCCCCTAGTGAGCAGTACTTC; V gene: TRBV28; J gene: TRBJ2-7; D gene: .; clone size: .
CDR3 protein: CASSTTASTDTQYF; CDR3 DNA: TGCGCCAGCAGCACCACCGCTAGCACAGATACGCAGTATTTT; V gene: TRBV5-1; J gene: TRBJ2-3; D gene: .; clone size: .
CDR3 protein: CASSEALGLLETQYF; CDR3 DNA: TGTGCCAGCAGTGAAGCGCTAGGGCTCCTGGAGACCCAGTACTTC; V gene: TRBV6-1; J gene: TRBJ2-5; D gene: .; clone size: few
CDR3 protein: CASSLWASGGTETQYF; CDR3 DNA: TGTGCCAGCAGCTTATGGGCCTCCGGGGGAACTGAGACCCAGTACTTC; V gene: TRBV7-8; J gene: TRBJ2-5; D gene: .; clone size: few
CDR3 protein: CAIPDRQDTEAFF; CDR3 DNA: TGTGCCATCCCGGACAGGCAAGACACTGAAGCTTTCTTT; V gene: TRBV10-3; J gene: TRBJ1-1; D gene: TRBD1; clone size: .
CDR3 protein: CSARESGDEKLFF; CDR3 DNA: TGCAGTGCTAGAGAGTCAGGGGATGAAAAACTGTTTTTT; V gene: TRBV20-1; J gene: TRBJ1-4; D gene: .; clone size: few
CDR3 protein: CASSWRTEAFF; CDR3 DNA: TGTGCCAGCAGTTGGAGGACTGAAGCTTTCTTT; V gene: TRBV28; J gene: TRBJ1-1; D gene: .; clone size: few